Shown below are 28 T cell receptor beta chains from a single sample sequenced in a study of T cell responses to AZD1222 COVID-19 vaccine. Measured with immunoSEQ multiplex PCR; TCRdb has only the in-frame clones, and not every one. The data contain fewer than 200,000 clones, 70% to 90% of them singletons. Specimen: peripheral blood, collected 28 days after the second AZD1222 dose. These receptor sequences come from an adult who received the AZD1222 COVID-19 vaccine.

As DNA, the CDR3 is TGTGCCACGAAAACAGGTTCCTCTGGAAACACCATATATTTT. Protein product: CATKTGSSGNTIYF. The genes are TRBV6-5 and TRBJ1-3; D possibly corresponds to TRBD1 (5 bases). The germline CDR1 and CDR2 sequences are MNHEY and SVGAGI. This CDR3 region has 14 residues. Trimming shortened V by 10 bases and J by 0 bases, and 13 bases separated the two germline ends.

This rearrangement joins TRBV7-2 to TRBJ1-4, with unresolved D. The CDR3 consists of 12 residues. Trimming took off 5 bases at V and 8 bases at J, with 9 bases between the two ends. Germline V gives CDR1 SGHTA, CDR2 FQGNSA. CDR3 amino acids: CASSLPGEKLFF. In DNA, the CDR3 is TGTGCCAGCAGCCTTCCGGGGGAAAAACTGTTTTTT.

The chain has TRBV19 and TRBJ2-2; TRBD1 agrees at 9 bases. The J segment lost 1 base and the V segment lost 4 bases, leaving 4 bases of the junction unmatched. This CDR3 has 16 amino acids. CDR1 is LNHDA and CDR2 is SQIVND in the germline V gene (reference sequence). CDR3 in amino acids: CASSKGQGMNTGELFF. DNA for the CDR3: TGTGCCAGTAGTAAGGGACAGGGAATGAACACCGGGGAGCTGTTTTTT.

V and J are TRBV6-4 and TRBJ1-2; D is unresolved. In germline, CDR1 is MRHNA, CDR2 SNTAGT. CDR3 length equals 13 residues. V was shortened by 2 bases and J by 8 bases, with 12 bases between the two germline ends. CDR3 residues: CASSDDRIVGYTF. Here the CDR3 DNA reads TGTGCCAGCAGTGACGACCGGATTGTGGGCTACACCTTC.

The V call is TRBV20-1, the J call TRBJ2-7; weak D call: TRBD2 (6 bases). V gave up 3 bases and J gave up 6 bases, with 9 bases separating them. The CDR3 totals 11 residues. CDR1 is DFQATT, CDR2 SNEGSKA, per germline (reference sequence). CDR3 region: CSARGGSEQYF. The DNA of the CDR3 is TGCAGTGCTAGGGGGGGAAGCGAGCAGTACTTC.

V is TRBV7-2 and J is TRBJ1-3; D unclear. The CDR3 sequence is 13 residues long. V dropped 8 bases and J dropped 2 bases, with 10 bases sitting between them. CDR1 is SGHTA, CDR2 FQGNSA, per germline. The CDR3 loop is CASQPRTGNTIYF. The CDR3 coding sequence is TGTGCCAGCCAGCCGAGGACTGGAAACACCATATATTTT.

The chain uses TRBV21-1 and TRBJ2-3; the D segment call TRBD2 is taken from the table without a DNA check. TRBV21-1 is marked as a pseudogene. The CDR3 has 17 residues. CDR3 DNA sequence: TGTGCCAGCAGCGGCCGGACTAGCGGGGACCGCACAGATACGCAGTATTTT. This encodes CASSGRTSGDRTDTQYF.

V and J are TRBV15 and TRBJ1-1; D is unclear. This CDR3 contains 16 residues. Germline CDR1 reads LNHNV; CDR2 reads YYDKDF (reference sequence). V was trimmed by 0 bases and J by 0 bases, leaving 11 bases between them. The CDR3 loop reads CATSREMARLNTEAFF. CDR3 coding DNA: TGTGCCACCAGCAGAGAGATGGCCAGACTGAACACTGAAGCTTTCTTT.

The chain joins TRBV6-5 to TRBJ2-1; D ambiguous. This CDR3 comprises 13 residues. Germline V gives CDR1 MNHEY, CDR2 SVGAGI. V shed 6 bases and J shed 6 bases, with 12 bases lying between them. The CDR3 DNA follows: TGTGCCAGCAGGCCCCGTCGCGCCAATGAGCAGTTCTTC. This codes for CASRPRRANEQFF.

The V call is TRBV19, the J call TRBJ2-3; the D gene is possibly TRBD2 (6 bases). Looked up from germline, CDR1 is LNHDA and CDR2 is SQIVND (reference sequence). V lost 6 bases to trimming and J lost 2 bases, with 12 bases between them. The CDR3 loop spans 14 amino acids. The CDR3 sequence: CASRWGGNTDTQYF. CDR3 nucleotides: TGTGCCAGTAGATGGGGAGGAAACACAGATACGCAGTATTTT.

The CDR3 bases are TGCGCCAGCAGGAGTGGCACTGAAGCTTTCTTT. Protein product: CASRSGTEAFF. This chain uses TRBV5-1 with TRBJ1-1; D gene ambiguous. The CDR3 has 11 residues. V was clipped by 5 bases and J by 4 bases, with 6 bases between them. CDR1 and CDR2 from the germline V gene are SGHRS and YFSETQ.

This clone was observed a few times. The rearrangement joins TRBV7-9 to TRBJ1-5, with D maybe TRBD1 (6 bases). The CDR3 loop spans 17 amino acids. V was cut by 5 bases and J by 10 bases, with 27 bases left in between. Germline loops: CDR1 SEHNR, CDR2 FQNEAQ (reference sequence). CDR3 loop: CASSTHEYTGLGSPQHF. The CDR3 DNA reads as TGTGCCAGCAGCACCCACGAATACACAGGGTTGGGTTCTCCCCAGCATTTT.

The chain couples TRBV6-2 or TRBV6-3 to TRBJ2-2; no reliable D call. Germline V lookup: CDR1 MNHEY, CDR2 SVGEGT. This CDR3 has 12 amino acids. The V gene lost 6 bases and the J gene lost 8 bases, with 10 bases spanning the gap. CDR3 sequence reads: CASSDYPGELFF. CDR3 sequence (DNA): TGTGCCAGCAGCGATTACCCGGGGGAGCTGTTTTTT.

V is TRBV7-3 and J is TRBJ2-2; D not resolved. Trimming took off 3 bases at V and 2 bases at J, with 7 bases between the two ends. CDR3 length: 14 residues. Germline V gives CDR1 SGHTA, CDR2 FQGTGA. CDR3: CASSFSTNTGELFF. CDR3 sequence (DNA): TGTGCCAGCAGCTTCTCAACCAACACCGGGGAGCTGTTTTTT.

The CDR3 region has the DNA TGTGCCAGTTTCAATTGGCTCGAAAACACTGAAGCTTTCTTT. Translation: CASFNWLENTEAFF. This rearrangement joins TRBV6-5 to TRBJ1-1; D gene ambiguous. The CDR3 length is 14 residues. CDR1 MNHEY and CDR2 SVGAGI come from the germline V gene. Trimming shortened V by 9 bases and J by 2 bases, and 16 bases separated the two germline ends.

This rearrangement joins TRBV30 to TRBJ1-2; a possible D gene is TRBD1 (5 bases). The CDR3 is 12 amino acids. V was cut by 3 bases and J by 6 bases, with 11 bases left in between. CDR1 is GTSNPN, CDR2 SVGIG, per germline (reference sequence). DNA for the CDR3: TGTGCCTGGAGGGGACTGACAGATGGCTACACCTTC. Translating it yields CAWRGLTDGYTF. The entire variable domain, with the rest obtained from reference TRBV30 and TRBJ1-2, is as follows: SQTIHQWPATLVQPVGSPLSLECTVEGTSNPNLYWYRQAAGRGLQLLFYSVGIGQISSEVPQNLSASRPQDRQFILSSKKLLLSDSGFYLCAWRGLTDGYTFGSGTRLTVV.

CDR3 DNA: TGTGCCAGCTCACGACGTACAGGGTTTTACGAGCAGTACTTC. This gives the protein CASSRRTGFYEQYF. This chain connects TRBV18 to TRBJ2-7, with TRBD1 as a possible D gene (6 bases). The CDR3 is 14 amino acids. Germline CDR1 KGHSH, CDR2 LQKENI. Between the trimmed V and J ends, which lost 4 bases and 4 bases, there was a span of 14 bases.

CDR3 in amino acids: CASSQVPGNTEAFF. CDR3 bases: TGCGCCAGCAGCCAAGTTCCGGGGAACACTGAAGCTTTCTTT. The genes are TRBV4-3 and TRBJ1-1; D is unclear. The ends were cut back, 1 base at V and 1 base at J, with 7 bases in the middle. This CDR3 is built from 14 residues. The germline CDR1 and CDR2 sequences are LGHNA and YSLEER.

This sequence joins TRBV15 and TRBJ2-2; no firm D call. This CDR3 spans 13 amino acids. CDR1 is LNHNV and CDR2 is YYDKDF in the germline V gene (reference sequence). V gave up 4 bases and J gave up 2 bases, with 5 bases separating them. The CDR3 region is CATSIPNTGELFF. CDR3 nucleotide sequence: TGTGCCACCAGCATACCCAACACCGGGGAGCTGTTTTTT.

This clone was detected once. The gene calls are TRBV19 and TRBJ1-4; D may be TRBD1 (5 bases). The ends were cut back, 6 bases at V and 0 bases at J, with 8 bases in the middle. Germline V lookup: CDR1 LNHDA, CDR2 SQIVND (reference sequence). CDR3 length equals 14 residues. CDR3 in DNA: TGTGCCAGTAGCTTACAGGCAACTAATGAAAAACTGTTTTTT. Translating gives CASSLQATNEKLFF.

In this sample, this clone turned up a few times. The chain employs TRBV6-2 or TRBV6-3 and TRBJ2-7; weak D call: TRBD1 (5 bases). CDR1 is MNHEY, CDR2 SVGEGT, per germline. With 2 bases removed from V and 2 bases from J, the gap between germline ends came to 22 bases. CDR3 length equals 18 residues. The CDR3 region is CASSYPDRGQLVTYEQYF. DNA of the CDR3: TGTGCCAGCAGTTACCCCGACAGAGGACAACTCGTAACCTACGAGCAGTACTTC.

The chain uses TRBV30 and TRBJ1-2; D call uncertain. CDR1 and CDR2 from the germline V gene are GTSNPN and SVGIG (reference sequence). V was cut by 0 bases and J by 2 bases, with 10 bases left in between. The CDR3 runs to 14 residues. CDR3 DNA sequence: TGTGCCTGGAGTGTGCGGACGGGGAACTATGGCTACACCTTC. This encodes CAWSVRTGNYGYTF.

As regards this clone: One end of the junction does not line up with germline, which may come from a read error. V gene TRBV7-7 combines with J gene TRBJ2-7; 12 nucleotides align to TRBD1. CDR1 SSHAT and CDR2 FNYEAQ come from the germline V gene (reference sequence). The CDR3 contains 19 residues. The CDR3 DNA reads TGTGCTAGCAGCTTACACCGGATTCCGGGACAGGGGGCAACCTACGAGCAGTACTTC. It yields the protein CASSLHRIPGQGATYEQYF. The full variable domain, rest sourced from reference TRBV7-7 and TRBJ2-7, is GAGVSQSPRYKVTKRGQDVTLRCDPISSHATLYWYQQALGQGPEFLTYFNYEAQPDKSGLPSDRFSAERPEGSISTLTIQRTEQRDSAMYRCASSLHRIPGQGATYEQYFGPGTRLTVT.

The gene calls are TRBV5-6 and TRBJ1-1; 8 positions match TRBD1. From germline, CDR1 is SGHDT and CDR2 YYEEEE. The CDR3 consists of 14 residues. Unmatched junction bases numbered 7, after V lost 4 bases and J lost 5 bases. The CDR3 reads CASSLGQGWTEAFF. CDR3 coding DNA: TGTGCCAGCAGCCTTGGACAGGGTTGGACTGAAGCTTTCTTT.

The chain has TRBV30 and TRBJ1-1; D unclear. From germline, CDR1 is GTSNPN and CDR2 SVGIG (reference sequence). Trimming stripped 4 bases from V and 3 bases from J, with 12 bases between. The CDR3 is 13 amino acids. In DNA form, the CDR3 reads TGTGCCTGGAATCACCGGGGTGACACTGAAGCTTTCTTT. Translation gives CAWNHRGDTEAFF.

V is TRBV18 and J is TRBJ2-3; D unresolved. Trimming took off 2 bases at V and 6 bases at J, with 9 bases between the two ends. The CDR3 contains 13 residues. Germline assignment: CDR1 KGHSH and CDR2 LQKENI. The CDR3 bases are TGTGCCAGCTCACCAGTCAGGCGGGATACGCAGTATTTT. Its translation is CASSPVRRDTQYF.

The V and J genes are TRBV28 and TRBJ1-1, with TRBD1 matching 9 bases. The V segment lost 6 bases and the J segment 5 bases; nucleotides outside the gene matches: 1. The length of the CDR3 is 12 residues. CDR1 and CDR2 from the germline V gene are MDHEN and SYDVKM. The CDR3 loop is CASRDRGTEAFF. The CDR3 region has the DNA TGTGCCAGCAGAGACAGGGGGACTGAAGCTTTCTTT.

The rearrangement uses TRBV7-9 and TRBJ1-5; TRBD1 aligns across 9 bases. CDR3 length equals 14 residues. V was clipped by 5 bases and J by 6 bases; unmatched bases: 5. CDR1 is SEHNR, CDR2 FQNEAQ, per germline (reference sequence). DNA of the CDR3: TGTGCCAGCAGCGGGGGACAGGGAAGTCAGCCCCAGCATTTT. Its protein is CASSGGQGSQPQHF. The whole variable domain, filled in from reference TRBV7-9 and TRBJ1-5, reads DTGVSQNPRHKITKRGQNVTFRCDPISEHNRLYWYRQTLGQGPEFLTYFQNEAQLEKSRLLSDRFSAERPKGSFSTLEIQRTEQGDSAMYLCASSGGQGSQPQHFGDGTRLSIL.